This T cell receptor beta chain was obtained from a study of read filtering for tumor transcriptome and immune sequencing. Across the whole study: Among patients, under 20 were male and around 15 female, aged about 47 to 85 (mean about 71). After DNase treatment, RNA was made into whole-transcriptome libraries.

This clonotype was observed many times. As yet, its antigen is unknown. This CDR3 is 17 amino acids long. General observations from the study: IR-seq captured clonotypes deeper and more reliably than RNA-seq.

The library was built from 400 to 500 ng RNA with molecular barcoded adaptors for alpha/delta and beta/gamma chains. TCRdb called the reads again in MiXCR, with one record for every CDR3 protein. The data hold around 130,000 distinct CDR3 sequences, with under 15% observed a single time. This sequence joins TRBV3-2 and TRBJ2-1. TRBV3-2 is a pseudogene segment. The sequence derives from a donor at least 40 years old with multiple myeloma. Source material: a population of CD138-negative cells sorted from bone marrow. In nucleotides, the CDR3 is TGTGCCAGCAGCCAAGATCACAAGGGTCGCTCCTACAATGAGCAGTTCTTC. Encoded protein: CASSQDHKGRSYNEQFF.